Below, 28 T cell receptor beta chains from the same sample are listed, as sequenced in a study of a mutant IDH1 vaccine in newly diagnosed glioma. Antigens for these TCRs are unknown. Repertoires were generated with immunoSEQ multiplex PCR, while TCRdb's copy carries only in-frame clones and drops some. Here the sample spans some 36,000 clones, roughly 79% being singletons. Sample time point: week 5, during vaccination. Alongside topical imiquimod, each dose of vaccine comprised 300 ug of mutant IDH1 20-mer peptide. Sequencing used PBMCs, obtained from a glioma patient whose treatment included an IDH1 peptide vaccine. Receptors originate from a man aged 45-65 years with glioma.

This chain uses TRBV6-1 with TRBJ2-7, with D uncertain. The CDR3 covers 13 residues. Germline values: CDR1 MNHNS, CDR2 SASEGT. Between the trimmed V and J ends, which lost 7 bases and 2 bases, there was a span of 12 bases. The CDR3 is CASTESETYEQYF. In DNA, the CDR3 is TGTGCCAGCACGGAAAGTGAGACCTACGAGCAGTACTTC.

This chain connects TRBV5-5 to TRBJ1-1; perhaps TRBD1 as D (5 bases). CDR1 SGHKS and CDR2 YYEKEE come from the germline V gene (reference sequence). V lost 4 bases and J 7 bases, leaving 17 bases between the germline ends. The CDR3 contains 14 residues. The CDR3 nucleotides are TGTGCCAGCAGCCCCCGCCTCGACGGGGGTGAAGCTTTCTTT. It specifies CASSPRLDGGEAFF.

CDR3 protein: CASSQNWGEQGYEQFF. The CDR3 nucleotides read TGTGCCAGCAGCCAAAACTGGGGCGAACAGGGCTATGAGCAGTTCTTC. V is TRBV7-3 and J is TRBJ2-1, with a weak D call TRBD1 (6 bases). V lost 5 bases and J lost 8, with 22 bases in between. Germline assignment: CDR1 SGHTA and CDR2 FQGTGA. The CDR3 extends over 16 amino acids.

This chain uses TRBV19 with TRBJ2-2, with D possibly matching TRBD2 (5 bases). V was pared by 2 bases and J by 6 bases, with 13 bases between. Germline lookup yields CDR1 LNHDA and CDR2 SQIVND (reference sequence). The CDR3 totals 15 residues. The CDR3 protein is CASSIRTGGSGELFF. The CDR3 nucleotides read TGTGCCAGTAGTATAAGGACTGGTGGTTCCGGGGAGCTGTTTTTT.

V usage is TRBV11-3 and J usage is TRBJ2-3; 8 bases match TRBD1. With 4 bases clipped from V and 2 bases from J, the junction kept 5 bases outside the gene matches. CDR1 is SGHNT, CDR2 YENEEA, per germline. The CDR3 sequence is 15 residues long. Written as DNA, the CDR3 is TGTGCCAGCAGCTACCGACAGGGGAACACAGATACGCAGTATTTT. Translating gives CASSYRQGNTDTQYF. Together with reference TRBV11-3 and TRBJ2-3, the CDR3 gives the full variable domain: EAGVVQSPRYKIIEKKQPVAFWCNPISGHNTLYWYLQNLGQGPELLIRYENEEAVDDSQLPKDRFSAERLKGVDSTLKIQPAELGDSAVYLCASSYRQGNTDTQYFGPGTRLTVL.

The chain uses TRBV4-1 and TRBJ2-7; 7 bases line up with TRBD1. CDR1 is MGHRA and CDR2 is YSYEKL in the germline V gene. The CDR3 spans 16 residues. J gave up 2 bases and V 4 bases, and 11 bases lay outside the gene matches. CDR3 loop: CASSPMGRDSTYEQYF. The CDR3 DNA reads as TGCGCCAGCAGCCCCATGGGACGGGACAGCACCTACGAGCAGTACTTC.

This clone was recorded a few times. The chain joins TRBV30 to TRBJ1-5; the D is unclear. CDR3 length: 12 residues. Looked up from germline, CDR1 is GTSNPN and CDR2 is SVGIG (reference sequence). V gave up 4 bases and J gave up 7 bases, with 11 bases separating them. The CDR3 nucleotides read TGTGCCTGGAATAGCGCCACACAGCCCCAGCATTTT. Translating it yields CAWNSATQPQHF. The whole variable domain, remainder taken from reference TRBV30 and TRBJ1-5, is SQTIHQWPATLVQPVGSPLSLECTVEGTSNPNLYWYRQAAGRGLQLLFYSVGIGQISSEVPQNLSASRPQDRQFILSSKKLLLSDSGFYLCAWNSATQPQHFGDGTRLSIL.

This clone has a handful of counts. CDR3 sequence reads: CASSRQVNTEAFF. CDR3 coding DNA: TGCGCCAGCAGCCGACAGGTCAACACTGAAGCTTTCTTT. The chain combines TRBV5-1 with TRBJ1-1, with D possibly TRBD1 on 6 matching bases. The CDR3 spans 13 residues. CDR1 and CDR2 (germline): SGHRS, YFSETQ. Deletions cut 4 bases from V and 2 bases from J, with 9 bases between.

The rearrangement joins TRBV10-1 to TRBJ2-7; no clear D gene. Trimming shortened V by 4 bases and J by 2 bases, and 9 bases separated the two germline ends. The CDR3 contains 13 residues. CDR1 is WNHNN and CDR2 is SYGVQD in the germline V gene (reference sequence). CDR3 in amino acids: CASSVGKPYEQYF. In nucleotides, the CDR3 is TGCGCCAGCAGTGTTGGGAAACCCTACGAGCAGTACTTC.

This chain connects TRBV5-1 to TRBJ2-3; either TRBD1 or TRBD2 may supply D (5 bases each). The ends were cut back, 1 base at V and 5 bases at J, with 17 bases in the middle. This CDR3 has 16 amino acids. The germline CDR1 and CDR2 sequences are SGHRS and YFSETQ. This CDR3 is CASSLKGLGVGDTQYF. The CDR3 bases are TGCGCCAGCAGCTTGAAGGGGCTGGGGGTGGGAGATACGCAGTATTTT.

This clone occurred a few times. The chain joins TRBV5-8 to TRBJ2-7; a possible D gene is TRBD1 (6 bases). This CDR3 has 15 residues. Germline CDR1 SGHTS, CDR2 YDEGEE. Deletions cut 3 bases from V and 3 bases from J, with 16 bases between. The CDR3: CASSWRLGQGYEQYF. CDR3 sequence (DNA): TGTGCCAGCAGCTGGAGACTGGGACAAGGCTACGAGCAGTACTTC.

J is TRBJ1-1 and V is TRBV4-1; D possibly corresponds to TRBD1 (6 bases). Trimming stripped 3 bases from V and 7 bases from J, with 15 bases between. This CDR3 is 14 amino acids long. CDR1 and CDR2 from the germline V gene are MGHRA and YSYEKL. The CDR3 DNA reads as TGCGCCAGCAGCCAGGCACTAGGGGGGGTTGAAGCTTTCTTT. It translates to CASSQALGGVEAFF.

The chain couples TRBV15 to TRBJ2-5; tentatively, D is TRBD1 or TRBD2 (5 bases each). The CDR3 contains 13 residues. Trimming pared 1 base from V and 3 bases from J, leaving 6 bases between. Germline lookup yields CDR1 LNHNV and CDR2 YYDKDF (reference sequence). This CDR3 reads CATSRVGEETQYF. The CDR3, as DNA: TGTGCCACCAGCAGAGTGGGGGAAGAGACCCAGTACTTC.

CDR3 loop: CASSPRRTGNPEQYF. The CDR3 DNA is TGTGCCAGCAGCCCGCGTAGGACAGGGAACCCCGAGCAGTACTTC. V usage is TRBV11-3 and J usage is TRBJ2-7, with 8 bases matching TRBD1. The V segment lost 5 bases and the J segment 6 bases; nucleotides outside the gene matches: 12. The germline gives CDR1 SGHNT, CDR2 YENEEA. CDR3 length equals 15 residues.

The rearrangement links TRBV7-8 to TRBJ2-7; D is unresolved. V was shortened by 1 base and J by 6 bases, with 13 bases between the two germline ends. The germline CDR1 and CDR2 sequences are SGHVS and FQNEAQ. This CDR3 has 14 residues. The CDR3 region is CASSLVRSSGEQYF. DNA for the CDR3: TGTGCCAGCAGCTTAGTCCGTAGTTCTGGCGAGCAGTACTTC. Variable domain in full (rest from reference TRBV7-8 and TRBJ2-7): GAGVSQSPRYKVAKRGQDVALRCDPISGHVSLFWYQQALGQGPEFLTYFQNEAQLDKSGLPSDRFFAERPEGSVSTLKIQRTQQEDSAVYLCASSLVRSSGEQYFGPGTRLTVT.

The V call is TRBV5-4, the J call TRBJ2-7; 7 nucleotides match TRBD1. CDR1 SGHNT and CDR2 YYREEE come from the germline V gene (reference sequence). The CDR3 runs to 14 residues. Germline trimming cut 4 bases from V and 6 bases from J; bases unmatched to any gene: 10. The CDR3 protein is CASSRATGSLEQYF. The CDR3 bases are TGTGCCAGCAGCCGCGCGACAGGGTCCCTCGAGCAGTACTTC. The variable domain in full, completed from reference TRBV5-4 and TRBJ2-7, reads ETGVTQSPTHLIKTRGQQVTLRCSSQSGHNTVSWYQQALGQGPQFIFQYYREEENGRGNFPPRFSGLQFPNYSSELNVNALELDDSALYLCASSRATGSLEQYFGPGTRLTVT.

J is TRBJ1-2 and V is TRBV5-6, with 9 bases fitting TRBD1. Trimming took 4 bases from V and 10 from J; bases not matched to a gene: 5. Germline CDR1 is SGHDT and CDR2 is YYEEEE. This CDR3 has 12 residues. DNA of the CDR3: TGTGCCAGCAGCCCCGGGACAGGGCACTACACCTTC. It translates to CASSPGTGHYTF.

This chain uses TRBV7-2 with TRBJ2-5; D is unclear. The CDR3 loop spans 14 amino acids. V was pared by 2 bases and J by 3 bases, with 10 bases between. Germline values: CDR1 SGHTA, CDR2 FQGNSA. The CDR3, as DNA: TGTGCCAGCAGCTTATTATGGGCGGAAGAGACCCAGTACTTC. As protein: CASSLLWAEETQYF.

This chain uses TRBV19 with TRBJ1-1; D not resolved. The CDR3 contains 14 residues. Trimming took 5 bases from V and 1 from J, leaving 11 bases between them. Per germline, CDR1 LNHDA and CDR2 SQIVND (reference sequence). The CDR3 region is CASSPRSSNTEAFF. CDR3 sequence (DNA): TGTGCCAGTAGTCCTCGGAGCTCGAACACTGAAGCTTTCTTT.

This clone has only one observation. This chain links TRBV6-1 with TRBJ1-1; D is uncertain. This CDR3 region has 12 residues. Germline lookup yields CDR1 MNHNS and CDR2 SASEGT. V shed 8 bases and J shed 2 bases, with 9 bases lying between them. The CDR3 DNA is TGTGCCAGCCTACAAGTTAACACTGAAGCTTTCTTT. This codes for CASLQVNTEAFF.

V usage is TRBV14 and J usage is TRBJ2-5; a weak D match, TRBD1 (5 bases). Trimming left V 1 base short and J 4 bases short, with 13 bases between. The CDR3 consists of 15 residues. CDR1 and CDR2 from the germline V gene are SGHDN and FVKESK. CDR3 DNA sequence: TGTGCCAGCAGCCAAGGTTGGGGAAGGGGAGAGACCCAGTACTTC. Its translation: CASSQGWGRGETQYF.

The chain recombines TRBV18 with TRBJ2-5, with D perhaps matching TRBD1 (6 bases). With 0 bases removed from V and 4 bases from J, the gap between germline ends came to 9 bases. Germline V gene data show CDR1 as KGHSH and CDR2 as LQKENI. The CDR3 totals 14 residues. CDR3 amino acids: CASSPPSGAETQYF. CDR3 bases: TGTGCCAGCTCACCACCGTCAGGGGCAGAGACCCAGTACTTC.

This chain links TRBV19 with TRBJ1-1; D possibly corresponds to TRBD1 (5 bases). The V and J ends lost 3 bases and 5 bases respectively, with 19 bases between them. Per the germline V gene, CDR1 is LNHDA and CDR2 is SQIVND (reference sequence). The CDR3 has 16 amino acids. For the CDR3, the DNA is TGTGCCAGTAGTATCTGGAGGGGCAGGAGTGAGACTGAAGCTTTCTTT. Amino acid sequence: CASSIWRGRSETEAFF.

This chain connects TRBV4-1 to TRBJ2-7; 8 nucleotides align to TRBD2. CDR1 and CDR2 (germline): MGHRA, YSYEKL. The CDR3 is made up of 19 amino acids. J was trimmed by 5 bases and V by 0 bases; bases with no gene match: 18. The CDR3 is CASSQDRGGLAGGVHEQYF. In DNA form, the CDR3 reads TGCGCCAGCAGCCAAGATCGGGGCGGACTAGCCGGGGGTGTCCACGAGCAGTACTTC.

The chain couples TRBV5-5 to TRBJ1-4; 7 nucleotides agree with TRBD1. CDR1 and CDR2 from the germline V gene are SGHKS and YYEKEE (reference sequence). The CDR3 loop spans 14 amino acids. The J segment lost 5 bases and the V segment lost 2 bases, leaving 3 bases of the junction unmatched. In DNA form, the CDR3 reads TGTGCCAGCAGCTTTCCGGGACAGAATGAAAAACTGTTTTTT. Translation: CASSFPGQNEKLFF.

The gene calls are TRBV6-5 and TRBJ2-5; D is uncertain. V lost 4 bases to trimming and J lost 5 bases, with 5 bases between them. The CDR3 runs to 11 residues. Germline-derived CDR1 and CDR2 are MNHEY and SVGAGI. CDR3 sequence (DNA): TGTGCCAGCAGTTTTGGGGAGACCCAGTACTTC. Translation gives CASSFGETQYF.

V usage is TRBV6-5 and J usage is TRBJ2-3; tentative D call: TRBD2 (6 bases). CDR3 length: 13 amino acids. Trimming left V 6 bases short and J 3 bases short, with 10 bases between. Looked up from germline, CDR1 is MNHEY and CDR2 is SVGAGI. The CDR3 nucleotides read TGTGCCAGCAGGTTAGCGGAGACAGATACGCAGTATTTT. This sequence encodes CASRLAETDTQYF.

The chain recombines TRBV27 with TRBJ1-1; D gene uncertain. The V and J ends lost 5 bases and 2 bases respectively, with 15 bases between them. There are 15 residues in the CDR3. Per the germline V gene, CDR1 is MNHEY and CDR2 is SMNVEV (reference sequence). The CDR3 nucleotides read TGTGCCAGCAGTCCCTTGGGCCTCTCAAACACTGAAGCTTTCTTT. It translates to CASSPLGLSNTEAFF.